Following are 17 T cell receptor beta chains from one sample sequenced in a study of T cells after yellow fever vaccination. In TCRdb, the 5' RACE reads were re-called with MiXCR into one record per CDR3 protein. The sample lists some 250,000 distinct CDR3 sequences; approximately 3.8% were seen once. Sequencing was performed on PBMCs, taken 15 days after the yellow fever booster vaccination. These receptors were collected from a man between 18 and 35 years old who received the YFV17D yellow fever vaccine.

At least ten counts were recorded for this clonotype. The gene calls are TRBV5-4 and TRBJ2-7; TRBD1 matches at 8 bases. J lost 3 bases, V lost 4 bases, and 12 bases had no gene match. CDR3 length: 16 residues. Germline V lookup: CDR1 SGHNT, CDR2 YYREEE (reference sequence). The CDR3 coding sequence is TGTGCCAGCAGCAACGGACAGGGAAAAATGAGCTACGAGCAGTACGTC. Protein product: CASSNGQGKMSYEQYV.

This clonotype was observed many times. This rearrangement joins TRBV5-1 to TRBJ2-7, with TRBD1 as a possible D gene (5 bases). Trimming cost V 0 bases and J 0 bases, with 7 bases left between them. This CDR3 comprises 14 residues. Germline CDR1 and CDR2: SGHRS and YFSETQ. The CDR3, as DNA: TGCGCCAGCAGCTTGGACAGGTACTCCTACGAGCAGTACTTC. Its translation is CASSLDRYSYEQYF.

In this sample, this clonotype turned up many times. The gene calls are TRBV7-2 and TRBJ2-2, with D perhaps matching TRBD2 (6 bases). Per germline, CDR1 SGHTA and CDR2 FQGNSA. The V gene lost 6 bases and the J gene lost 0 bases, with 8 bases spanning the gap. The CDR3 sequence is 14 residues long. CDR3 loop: CASRGLTNTGELFF. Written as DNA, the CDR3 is TGTGCCAGCAGGGGACTCACGAACACCGGGGAGCTGTTTTTT. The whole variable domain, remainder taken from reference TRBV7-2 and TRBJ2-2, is GAGVSQSPSNKVTEKGKDVELRCDPISGHTALYWYRQSLGQGLEFLIYFQGNSAPDKSGLPSDRFSAERTGGSVSTLTIQRTQQEDSAVYLCASRGLTNTGELFFGEGSRLTVL.

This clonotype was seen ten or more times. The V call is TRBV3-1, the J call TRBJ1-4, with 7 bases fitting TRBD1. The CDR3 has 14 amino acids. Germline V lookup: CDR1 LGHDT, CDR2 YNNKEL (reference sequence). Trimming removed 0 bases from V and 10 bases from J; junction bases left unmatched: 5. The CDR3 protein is CASSQENRGGKLFF. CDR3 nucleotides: TGTGCCAGCAGCCAAGAGAACAGGGGAGGAAAACTGTTTTTT.

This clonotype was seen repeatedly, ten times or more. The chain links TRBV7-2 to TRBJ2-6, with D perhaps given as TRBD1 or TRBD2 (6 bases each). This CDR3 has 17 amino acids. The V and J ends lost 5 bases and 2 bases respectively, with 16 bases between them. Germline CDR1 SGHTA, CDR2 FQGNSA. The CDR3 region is CASSLRDNSPGANVLTF. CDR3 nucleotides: TGTGCCAGCAGCCTGCGGGACAATTCGCCTGGGGCCAACGTCCTGACTTTC.

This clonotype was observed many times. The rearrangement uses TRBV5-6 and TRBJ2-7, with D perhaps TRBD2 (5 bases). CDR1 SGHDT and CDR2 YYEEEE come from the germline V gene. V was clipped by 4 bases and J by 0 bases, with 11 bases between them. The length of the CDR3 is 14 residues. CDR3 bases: TGTGCCAGCAGCGGATCGGGAAGCTCCTACGAGCAGTACGTC. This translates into CASSGSGSSYEQYV.

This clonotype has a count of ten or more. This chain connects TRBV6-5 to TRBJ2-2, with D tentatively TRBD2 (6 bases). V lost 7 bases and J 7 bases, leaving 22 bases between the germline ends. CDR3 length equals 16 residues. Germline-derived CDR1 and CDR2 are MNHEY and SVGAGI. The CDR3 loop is CASTRVAEENLGELFF. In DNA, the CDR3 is TGTGCCAGCACTAGGGTAGCGGAGGAGAACCTCGGGGAGCTGTTTTTT.

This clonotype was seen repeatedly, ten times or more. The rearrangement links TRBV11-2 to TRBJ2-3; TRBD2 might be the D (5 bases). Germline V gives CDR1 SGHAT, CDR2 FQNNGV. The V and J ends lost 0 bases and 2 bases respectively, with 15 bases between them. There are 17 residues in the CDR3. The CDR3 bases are TGTGCCAGCAGCTTAGACGGACTCGCACATTTCACAGATACGCAGTATTTT. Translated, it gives CASSLDGLAHFTDTQYF.

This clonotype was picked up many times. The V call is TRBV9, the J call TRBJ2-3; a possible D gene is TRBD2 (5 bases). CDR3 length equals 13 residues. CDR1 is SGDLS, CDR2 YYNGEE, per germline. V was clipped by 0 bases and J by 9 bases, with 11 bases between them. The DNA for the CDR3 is TGTGCCAGCAGCGTAGACGGGGTTCGGACGCAGTATTTT. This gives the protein CASSVDGVRTQYF.

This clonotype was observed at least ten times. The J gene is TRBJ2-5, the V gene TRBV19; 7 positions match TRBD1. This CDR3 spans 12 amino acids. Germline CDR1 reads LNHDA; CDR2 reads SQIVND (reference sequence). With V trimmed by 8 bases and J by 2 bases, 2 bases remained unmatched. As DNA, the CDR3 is TGTGCCAGTCGGGACAGACAAGAGACCCAGTACTTC. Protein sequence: CASRDRQETQYF.

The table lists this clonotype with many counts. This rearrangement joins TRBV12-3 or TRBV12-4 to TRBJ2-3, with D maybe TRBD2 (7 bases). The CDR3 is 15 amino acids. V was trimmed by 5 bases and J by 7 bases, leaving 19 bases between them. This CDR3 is CASSPGGGGRNTQYF. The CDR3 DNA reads TGTGCCAGCAGTCCGGGGGGCGGGGGTAGGAATACGCAGTATTTT.

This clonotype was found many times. The CDR3 DNA follows: TGTGCCAGCAGCGAAGCGGTGGCAGTTCAGTACGAGCAGTACTTC. This encodes CASSEAVAVQYEQYF. J is TRBJ2-7 and V is TRBV7-2; a weak D match, TRBD2 (5 bases). CDR1 is SGHTA, CDR2 FQGNSA, per germline. Deletions cut 5 bases from V and 4 bases from J, with 18 bases between. CDR3 length equals 15 residues.

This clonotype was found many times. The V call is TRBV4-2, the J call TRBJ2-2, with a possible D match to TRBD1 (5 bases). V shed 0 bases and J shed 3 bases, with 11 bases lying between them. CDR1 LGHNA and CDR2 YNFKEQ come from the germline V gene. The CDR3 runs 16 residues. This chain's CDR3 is CASSQDEGVDTGELFF. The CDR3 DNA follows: TGTGCCAGCAGCCAAGATGAAGGGGTGGACACCGGGGAGCTGTTTTTT.

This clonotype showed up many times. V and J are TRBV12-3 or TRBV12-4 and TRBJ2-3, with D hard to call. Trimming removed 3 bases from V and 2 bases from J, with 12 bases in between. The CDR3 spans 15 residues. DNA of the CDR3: TGTGCCAGCAGTTTCCGGCCAGGCGCCACAGATACGCAGTATTTT. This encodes CASSFRPGATDTQYF.

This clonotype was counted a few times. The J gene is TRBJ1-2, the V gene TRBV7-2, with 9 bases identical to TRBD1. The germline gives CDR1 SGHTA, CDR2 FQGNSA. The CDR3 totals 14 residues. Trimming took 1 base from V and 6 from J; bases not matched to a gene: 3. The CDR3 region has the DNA TGTGCCAGCAGCTTAGTTACAGGGGGCGATGGCTACACCTTC. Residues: CASSLVTGGDGYTF. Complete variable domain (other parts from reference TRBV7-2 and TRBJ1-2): GAGVSQSPSNKVTEKGKDVELRCDPISGHTALYWYRQSLGQGLEFLIYFQGNSAPDKSGLPSDRFSAERTGGSVSTLTIQRTQQEDSAVYLCASSLVTGGDGYTFGSGTRLTVV.

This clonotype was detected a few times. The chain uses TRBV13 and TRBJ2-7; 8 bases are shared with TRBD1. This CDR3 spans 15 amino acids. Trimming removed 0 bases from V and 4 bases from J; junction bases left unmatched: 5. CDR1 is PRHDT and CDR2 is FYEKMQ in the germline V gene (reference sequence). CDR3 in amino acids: CASSLGPTGGYEQYF. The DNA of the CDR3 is TGTGCCAGCAGCTTAGGCCCTACAGGGGGGTACGAGCAGTACTTC.

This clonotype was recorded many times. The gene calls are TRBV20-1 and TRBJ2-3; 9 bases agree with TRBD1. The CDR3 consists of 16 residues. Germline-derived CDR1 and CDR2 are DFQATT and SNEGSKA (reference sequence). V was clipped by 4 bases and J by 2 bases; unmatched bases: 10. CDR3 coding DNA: TGCAGTGCTATGAGCTCGGGACAGGGACTCACAGATACGCAGTATTTT. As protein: CSAMSSGQGLTDTQYF.